This is a list of T cell receptor beta chains from one sample in a study of a mutant IDH1 vaccine in newly diagnosed glioma. Some clones are missing from TCRdb's copy, which holds only in-frame ones; the method was immunoSEQ multiplex PCR. The table lists approximately 52,000 clones, approximately 80% of them singletons. This material consisted of PBMCs, taken from a glioma patient treated with radiotherapy, temozolomide or both. All receptors come from a woman aged 35 to 49 with glioma. The CDR3 runs from the conserved cysteine through the conserved F or W.

CDR3: CASSEGRSFEKLFF
V: TRBV25-1
J: TRBJ1-4

CDR3: CASSLRDRNSPLHF
V: TRBV5-4
J: TRBJ1-6

CDR3: CATTGGFREKLFF
V: TRBV15
J: TRBJ1-4

CDR3: CASSLRTYGAEQFF
V: TRBV7-2
J: TRBJ2-1

CDR3: CASSSLGQTGNTIYF
V: TRBV27
J: TRBJ1-3

CDR3: CASSRLGSYEQYF
V: TRBV7-9
J: TRBJ2-7

CDR3: CASKQGSDGYTF
V: TRBV2
J: TRBJ1-2

CDR3: CASSHPHRGGSYNSPLHF
V: TRBV23-1
J: TRBJ1-6

CDR3: CASSHGRGAFNPNEQFF
V: TRBV11-2
J: TRBJ2-1

CDR3: CASSRYGGGETQYF
V: TRBV11-2
J: TRBJ2-5

CDR3: CASSQDVAALYNEQFF
V: TRBV4-2
J: TRBJ2-1

CDR3: CASAGGPTDTQYF
V: TRBV4-2
J: TRBJ2-3

CDR3: CASSEQGHSGNTIYF
V: TRBV9
J: TRBJ1-3

CDR3: CSVGVAGATDTQYF
V: TRBV29-1
J: TRBJ2-3

CDR3: CAETGYYGYTF
V: TRBV2
J: TRBJ1-2

CDR3: CASRKSGGSSYNEQFF
V: TRBV11-2
J: TRBJ2-1

CDR3: CAISDLRGNKANYGYTF
V: TRBV10-3
J: TRBJ1-2

CDR3: CATGTPNTGELFF
V: TRBV9
J: TRBJ2-2

CDR3: CASQNTGELFF
V: TRBV2
J: TRBJ2-2

CDR3: CASSVGGGKDSNQPQHF
V: TRBV9
J: TRBJ1-5

CDR3: CASSLRGPNTEAFF
V: TRBV7-3
J: TRBJ1-1

CDR3: CSVEVGERDEQFF
V: TRBV29-1
J: TRBJ2-1

CDR3: CASSTPAGSYNEQFF
V: TRBV6-5
J: TRBJ2-1

CDR3: CASRAGTNTEAFF
V: TRBV5-1
J: TRBJ1-1

CDR3: CASTRQGEESPLHF
V: TRBV6-5
J: TRBJ1-6

CDR3: CASSLTGTGQYEQYF
V: TRBV5-5
J: TRBJ2-7

CDR3: CASSSYSGNTIYF
V: TRBV7-2
J: TRBJ1-3

CDR3: CASSPGVNPTNEKLFF
V: TRBV18
J: TRBJ1-4

CDR3: CAWSVGDGGFYF
V: TRBV30
J: TRBJ1-3

CDR3: CASSSTGAANYGYTF
V: TRBV19
J: TRBJ1-2

CDR3: CASYKSHPHKSGQRPDF
V: TRBV5-8
J: TRBJ2-6

CDR3: CASSRTRYTEAFF
V: TRBV7-2
J: TRBJ1-1

CDR3: CAIGSGSNQPQHF
V: TRBV10-3
J: TRBJ1-5

CDR3: CASIVGLSSYEQYF
V: TRBV5-5
J: TRBJ2-7

CDR3: CASSPLAGVGQYF
V: TRBV18
J: TRBJ2-7

CDR3: CASSPRVMNTEAFF
V: TRBV19
J: TRBJ1-1

CDR3: CASSFWTGGMHTEAFF
V: TRBV7-2
J: TRBJ1-1

CDR3: CASSFDSSSYNEQFF
V: TRBV7-8
J: TRBJ2-1

CDR3: CASSLREGKNEKLFF
V: TRBV13
J: TRBJ1-4

CDR3: CASSYFGRRGEKLFF
V: TRBV6-5
J: TRBJ1-4

CDR3: CASSLDRLMGDTQYF
V: TRBV5-4
J: TRBJ2-3

CDR3: CASSRGGSGPNTEAFF
V: TRBV2
J: TRBJ1-1

CDR3: CASSYRASQETQYF
V: TRBV6-6
J: TRBJ2-5

CDR3: CATSRDVRGRRETQYF
V: TRBV15
J: TRBJ2-5

CDR3: CAWRTGIEQYF
V: TRBV30
J: TRBJ2-7

CDR3: CASSERLAGTEQYF
V: TRBV6-1
J: TRBJ2-7

CDR3: CASSGSRGRAYGYTF
V: TRBV6-1
J: TRBJ1-2

CDR3: CAGRGATDTEAFF
V: TRBV19
J: TRBJ1-1

CDR3: CASSLAGVIETQYF
V: TRBV5-1
J: TRBJ2-5

CDR3: CASSLLAGGPGTGELFF
V: TRBV5-1
J: TRBJ2-2

CDR3: CATSRVRGSPDTQYF
V: TRBV15
J: TRBJ2-3

CDR3: CASSPPRGMNTEAFF
V: TRBV5-4
J: TRBJ1-1

CDR3: CAISAGLASDEQFF
V: TRBV10-3
J: TRBJ2-1

CDR3: CAISVVQGGGEQYF
V: TRBV10-3
J: TRBJ2-7

CDR3: CAISGVGGPFNQPQHF
V: TRBV10-3
J: TRBJ1-5

CDR3: CSAARGGTEAFF
V: TRBV29-1
J: TRBJ1-1

CDR3: CASSEDPGGTNSPLHF
V: TRBV6-1
J: TRBJ1-6

CDR3: CASSLRTGSYEQYF
V: TRBV4-1
J: TRBJ2-7

CDR3: CAWKGSYGYTF
V: TRBV30
J: TRBJ1-2

CDR3: CAISASGGNYGYTF
V: TRBV10-3
J: TRBJ1-2